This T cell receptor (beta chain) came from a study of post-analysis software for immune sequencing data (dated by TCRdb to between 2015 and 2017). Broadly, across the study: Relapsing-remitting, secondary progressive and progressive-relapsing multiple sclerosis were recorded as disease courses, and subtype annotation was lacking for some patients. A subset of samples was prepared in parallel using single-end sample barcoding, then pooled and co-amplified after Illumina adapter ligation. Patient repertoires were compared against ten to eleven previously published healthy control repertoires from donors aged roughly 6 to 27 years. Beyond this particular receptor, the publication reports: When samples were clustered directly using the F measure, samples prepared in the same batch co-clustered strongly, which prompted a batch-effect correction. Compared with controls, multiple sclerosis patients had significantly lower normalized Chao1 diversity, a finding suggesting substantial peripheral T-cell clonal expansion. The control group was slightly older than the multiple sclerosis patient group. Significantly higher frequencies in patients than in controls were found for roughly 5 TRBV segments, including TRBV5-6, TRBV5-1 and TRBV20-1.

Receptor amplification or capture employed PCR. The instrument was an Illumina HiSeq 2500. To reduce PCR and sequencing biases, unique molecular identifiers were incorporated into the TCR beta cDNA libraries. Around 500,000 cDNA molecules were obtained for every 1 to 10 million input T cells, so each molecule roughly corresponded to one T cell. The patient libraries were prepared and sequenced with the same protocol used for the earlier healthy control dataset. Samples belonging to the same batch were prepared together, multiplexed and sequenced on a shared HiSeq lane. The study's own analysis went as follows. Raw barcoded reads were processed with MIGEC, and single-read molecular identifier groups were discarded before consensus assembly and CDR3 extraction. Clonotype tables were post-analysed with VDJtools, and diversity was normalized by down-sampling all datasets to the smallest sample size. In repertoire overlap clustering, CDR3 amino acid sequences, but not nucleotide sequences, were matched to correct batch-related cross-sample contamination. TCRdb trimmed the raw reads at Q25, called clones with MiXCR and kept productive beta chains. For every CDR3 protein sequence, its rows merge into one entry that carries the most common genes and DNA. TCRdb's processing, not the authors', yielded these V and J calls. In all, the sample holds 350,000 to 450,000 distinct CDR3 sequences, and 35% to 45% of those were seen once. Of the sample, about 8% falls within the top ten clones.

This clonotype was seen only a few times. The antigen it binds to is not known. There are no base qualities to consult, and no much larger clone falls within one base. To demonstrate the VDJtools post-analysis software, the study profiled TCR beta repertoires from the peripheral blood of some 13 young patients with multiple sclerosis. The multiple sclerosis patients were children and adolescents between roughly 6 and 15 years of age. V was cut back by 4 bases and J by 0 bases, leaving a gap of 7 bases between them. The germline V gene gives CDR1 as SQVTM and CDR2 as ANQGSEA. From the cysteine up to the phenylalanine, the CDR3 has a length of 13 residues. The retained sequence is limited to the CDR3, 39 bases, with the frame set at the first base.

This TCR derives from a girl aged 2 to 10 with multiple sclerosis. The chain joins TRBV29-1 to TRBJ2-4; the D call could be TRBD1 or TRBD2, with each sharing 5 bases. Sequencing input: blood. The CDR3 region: CSVAGTAKNIQYF. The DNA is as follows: TGCAGCGTTGCCGGGACAGCCAAAAACATTCAGTACTTC.